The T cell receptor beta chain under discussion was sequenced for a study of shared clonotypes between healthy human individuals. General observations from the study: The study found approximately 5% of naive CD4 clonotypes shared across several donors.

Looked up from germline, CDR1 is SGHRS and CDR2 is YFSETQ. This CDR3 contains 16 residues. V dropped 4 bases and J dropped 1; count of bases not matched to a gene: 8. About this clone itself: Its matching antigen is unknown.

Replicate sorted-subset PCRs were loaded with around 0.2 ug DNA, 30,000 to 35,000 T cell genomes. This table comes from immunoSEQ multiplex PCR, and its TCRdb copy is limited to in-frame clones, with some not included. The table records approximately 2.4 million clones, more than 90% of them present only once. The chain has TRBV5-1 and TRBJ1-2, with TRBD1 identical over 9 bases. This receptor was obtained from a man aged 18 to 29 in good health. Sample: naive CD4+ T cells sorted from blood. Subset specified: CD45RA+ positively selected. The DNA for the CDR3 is TGCGCCAGCAGCGCCTCCGGGACAGGGATTAACTATGGCTACACCTTC. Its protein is CASSASGTGINYGYTF.